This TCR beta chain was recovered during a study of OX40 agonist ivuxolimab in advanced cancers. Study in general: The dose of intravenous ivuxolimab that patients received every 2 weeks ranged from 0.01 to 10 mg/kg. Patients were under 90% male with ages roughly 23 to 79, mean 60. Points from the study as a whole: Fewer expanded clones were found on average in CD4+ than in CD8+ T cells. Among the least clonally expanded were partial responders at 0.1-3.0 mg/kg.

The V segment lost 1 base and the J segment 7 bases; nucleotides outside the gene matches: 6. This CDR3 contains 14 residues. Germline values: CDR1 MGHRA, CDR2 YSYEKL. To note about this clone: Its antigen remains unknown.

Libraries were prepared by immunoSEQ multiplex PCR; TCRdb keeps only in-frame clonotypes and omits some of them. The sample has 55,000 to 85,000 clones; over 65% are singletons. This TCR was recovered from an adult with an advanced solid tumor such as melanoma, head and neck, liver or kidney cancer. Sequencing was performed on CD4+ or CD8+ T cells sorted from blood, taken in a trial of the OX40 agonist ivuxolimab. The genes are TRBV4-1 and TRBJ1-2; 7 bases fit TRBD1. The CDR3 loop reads CASSQARGPGGYTF. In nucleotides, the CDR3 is TGCGCCAGCAGCCAAGCGAGGGGGCCGGGTGGCTACACCTTC.